The T cell receptor beta chain under discussion was sequenced for a study of molecular identifiers for immune sequencing clone quantification. TCRdb fed the PCR reads into MiXCR, producing one record per CDR3 protein. Of hundreds of thousands of distinct CDR3 sequences in the sample, roughly 25% were seen once. Germline CDR1 GTSNPN, CDR2 SVGIG (reference sequence). The CDR3 spans 12 residues. Trimming shortened V by 3 bases and J by 9 bases, and 12 bases separated the two germline ends. Sequencing was done on a sample of naive CD8+ T cells from blood, with Jurkat cell RNA spiked in. The subset denotes: FACS-sorted CD8+CD4-CCR7+CD45RA+ naive T cells. The chain joins TRBV30 to TRBJ2-1; tentatively, D is TRBD1 (6 bases). The origin of this receptor is a human donor in good health. Some libraries in this study had Jurkat cell RNA spiked in. CDR3 amino acids: CAWSLNRVEQFF. The CDR3 nucleotides read TGTGCCTGGAGCTTAAACAGGGTTGAGCAGTTCTTC. Filled out from reference TRBV30 and TRBJ2-1, the complete variable domain reads SQTIHQWPATLVQPVGSPLSLECTVEGTSNPNLYWYRQAAGRGLQLLFYSVGIGQISSEVPQNLSASRPQDRQFILSSKKLLLSDSGFYLCAWSLNRVEQFFGPGTRLTVL.